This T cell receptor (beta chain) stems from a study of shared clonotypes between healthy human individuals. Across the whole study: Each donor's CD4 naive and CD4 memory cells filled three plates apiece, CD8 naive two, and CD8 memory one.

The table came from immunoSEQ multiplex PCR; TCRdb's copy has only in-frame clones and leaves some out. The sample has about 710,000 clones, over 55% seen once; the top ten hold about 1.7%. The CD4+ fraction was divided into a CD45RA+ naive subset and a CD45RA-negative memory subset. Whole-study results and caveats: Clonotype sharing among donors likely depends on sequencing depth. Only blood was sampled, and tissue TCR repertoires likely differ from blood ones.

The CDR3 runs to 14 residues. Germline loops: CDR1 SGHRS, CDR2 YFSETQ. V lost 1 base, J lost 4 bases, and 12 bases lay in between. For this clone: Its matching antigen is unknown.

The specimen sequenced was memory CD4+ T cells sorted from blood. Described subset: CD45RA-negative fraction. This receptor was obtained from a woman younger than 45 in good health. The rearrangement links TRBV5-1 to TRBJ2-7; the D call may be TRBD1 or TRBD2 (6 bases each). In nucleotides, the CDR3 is TGCGCCAGCAGCTTGACCCGGGGGCAATACGAGCAGTACTTC. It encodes CASSLTRGQYEQYF.